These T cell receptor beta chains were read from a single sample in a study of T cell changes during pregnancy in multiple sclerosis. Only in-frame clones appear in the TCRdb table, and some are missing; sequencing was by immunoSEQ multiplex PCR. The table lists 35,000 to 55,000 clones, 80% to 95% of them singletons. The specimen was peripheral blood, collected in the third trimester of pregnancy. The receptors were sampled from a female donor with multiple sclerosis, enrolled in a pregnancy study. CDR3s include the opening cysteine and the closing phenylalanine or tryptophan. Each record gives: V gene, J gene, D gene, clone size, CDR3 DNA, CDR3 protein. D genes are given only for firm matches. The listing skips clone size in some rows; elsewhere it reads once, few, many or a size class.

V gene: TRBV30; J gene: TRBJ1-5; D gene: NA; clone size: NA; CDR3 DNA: TGTGCCTGGGGACAGCGGAATCAGCCCCAGCATTTT; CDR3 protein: CAWGQRNQPQHF
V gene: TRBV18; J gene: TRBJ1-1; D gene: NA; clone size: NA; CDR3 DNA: TGTGCCAGCTCACCTGACAGAGACACTGAAGCTTTCTTT; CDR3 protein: CASSPDRDTEAFF
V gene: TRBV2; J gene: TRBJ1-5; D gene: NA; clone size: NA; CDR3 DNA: TGTGCCAGCAGCGGACAGTCTGGGGTGGGTCAGCCCCAGCATTTT; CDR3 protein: CASSGQSGVGQPQHF
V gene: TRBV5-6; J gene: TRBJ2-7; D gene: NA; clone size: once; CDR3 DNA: TGTGCCAGCAGCTTGTCCTTGTGGCAGAACTACGAGCAGTACTTC; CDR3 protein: CASSLSLWQNYEQYF
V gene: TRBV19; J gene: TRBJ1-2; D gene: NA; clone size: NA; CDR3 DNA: TGTGCCAGTAGTATAGACGAGGGCTCGGGCTACACCTTC; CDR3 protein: CASSIDEGSGYTF
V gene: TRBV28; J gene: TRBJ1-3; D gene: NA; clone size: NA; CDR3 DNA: TGTGCCAGCAGAGATACAGGGTCGGGAAACACCATATATTTT; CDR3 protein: CASRDTGSGNTIYF
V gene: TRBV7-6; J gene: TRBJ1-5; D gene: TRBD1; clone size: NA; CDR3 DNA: TGTGCCAGCAGCTTAGGAGCTTTCGGGACAGGGGGTCAGCCCCAGCATTTT; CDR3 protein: CASSLGAFGTGGQPQHF
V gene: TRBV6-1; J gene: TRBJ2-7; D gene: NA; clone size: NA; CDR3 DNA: TGTGCCAGCAGTGAAGCAGGATTCCGGGCCTACGAGCAGTACTTC; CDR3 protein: CASSEAGFRAYEQYF
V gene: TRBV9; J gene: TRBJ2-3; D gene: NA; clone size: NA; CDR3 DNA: TGTGCCAGCAGCGAGGGGGGGCCCCCCACAGATACGCAGTATTTT; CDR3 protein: CASSEGGPPTDTQYF
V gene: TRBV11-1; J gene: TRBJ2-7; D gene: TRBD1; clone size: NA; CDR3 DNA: TGTGCCAGCAGCTTAGACGAAGGGACAGTCTACGAGCAGTACTTC; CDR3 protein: CASSLDEGTVYEQYF
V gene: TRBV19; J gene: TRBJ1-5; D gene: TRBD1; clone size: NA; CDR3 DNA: TGTGCCAGTAGTACCGGACAGGGGGTAGGACAGCCCCAGCATTTT; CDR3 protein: CASSTGQGVGQPQHF
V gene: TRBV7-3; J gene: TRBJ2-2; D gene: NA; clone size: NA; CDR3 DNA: TGTGCCAGCAGCCCTCGGACAGCGAACACCGGGGAGCTGTTTTTT; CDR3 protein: CASSPRTANTGELFF
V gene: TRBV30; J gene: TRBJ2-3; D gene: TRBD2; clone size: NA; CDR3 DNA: TGTGCCTGGAGTATAGCGGGATGGCCAGATACGCAGTATTTT; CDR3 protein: CAWSIAGWPDTQYF
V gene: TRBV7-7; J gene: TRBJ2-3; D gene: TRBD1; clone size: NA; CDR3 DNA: TGTGCTAGCAGGGGTCGGGACAGGGTGACAGATACGCAGTATTTT; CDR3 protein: CASRGRDRVTDTQYF
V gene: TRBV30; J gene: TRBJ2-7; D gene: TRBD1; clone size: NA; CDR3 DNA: TGTGCCTGGAGTGCCCCGGGACAGGTCTACGAGCAGTACTTC; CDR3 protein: CAWSAPGQVYEQYF
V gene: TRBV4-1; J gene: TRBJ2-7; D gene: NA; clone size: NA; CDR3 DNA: TGCGCCAGCAGCCAAGAAGGGGTCGGACCCTACGAGCAGTACTTC; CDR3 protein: CASSQEGVGPYEQYF
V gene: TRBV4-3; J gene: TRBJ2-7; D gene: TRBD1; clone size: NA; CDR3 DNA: TGCGCCAGCAGCCAAGACCGGACAGGTTCCTCCTACGAGCAGTACTTC; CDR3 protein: CASSQDRTGSSYEQYF
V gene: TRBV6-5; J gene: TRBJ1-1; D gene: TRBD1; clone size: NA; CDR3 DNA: TGTGCCAGCAGTTTCGGACAGGGAACGTTTTACACTGAAGCTTTCTTT; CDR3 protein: CASSFGQGTFYTEAFF
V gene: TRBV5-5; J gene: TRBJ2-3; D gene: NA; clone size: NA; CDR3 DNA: TGTGCCAGCAGCTTGGCCCGGGTTAGTGGCACAGATACGCAGTATTTT; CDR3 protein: CASSLARVSGTDTQYF
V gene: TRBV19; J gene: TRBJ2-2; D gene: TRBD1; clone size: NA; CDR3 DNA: TGTGCCAGTAGTGGGGACAGGGCATGGACCGGGGAGCTGTTTTTT; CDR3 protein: CASSGDRAWTGELFF
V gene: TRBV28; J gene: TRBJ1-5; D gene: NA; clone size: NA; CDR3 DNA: TGTGCCAGCAGTGACCGAGACAGATCCTTCAATCAGCCCCAGCATTTT; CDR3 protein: CASSDRDRSFNQPQHF
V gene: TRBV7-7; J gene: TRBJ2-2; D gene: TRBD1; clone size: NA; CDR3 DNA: TGTGCTAGCAGCCTGGGACAGGGGCACGGGGAGCTGTTTTTT; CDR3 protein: CASSLGQGHGELFF
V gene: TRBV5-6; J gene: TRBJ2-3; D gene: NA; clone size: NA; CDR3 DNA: TGTGCCAGCAGGTTAGAGGAAGATACGCAGTATTTT; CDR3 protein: CASRLEEDTQYF
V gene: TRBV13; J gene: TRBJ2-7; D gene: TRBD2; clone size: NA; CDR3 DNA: TGTGCCAGCAGCCTGGGGACTAGCGGGATCAACGAGCAGTACTTC; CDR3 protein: CASSLGTSGINEQYF
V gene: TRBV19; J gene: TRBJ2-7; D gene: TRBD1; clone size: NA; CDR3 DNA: TGTGCCAGTAGCAACAGACAGGGAAATCCCCACGAGCAGTACTTC; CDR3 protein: CASSNRQGNPHEQYF
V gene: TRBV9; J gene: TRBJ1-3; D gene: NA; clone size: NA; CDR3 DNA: TGTGCCAGCAGCGCAGTAAATCAGGGCTCTGGAAACACCATATATTTT; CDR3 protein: CASSAVNQGSGNTIYF
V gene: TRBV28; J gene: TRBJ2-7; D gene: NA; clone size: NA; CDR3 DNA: TGTGCCAGCAGTTTAATAAAGCTCTCTCCCGCCTACGAGCAGTACTTC; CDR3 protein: CASSLIKLSPAYEQYF
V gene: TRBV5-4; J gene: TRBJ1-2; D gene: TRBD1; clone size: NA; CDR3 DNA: TGTGCCAGCAGACCACAGGGGGCGCTGGGCTACACCTTC; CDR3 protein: CASRPQGALGYTF